This T cell receptor (beta chain) was captured in a study of CD8+ T cells in alopecia areata. Sequencing templates came from extracted RNA that was reverse transcribed into cDNA. Generated by immunoSEQ multiplex PCR, the TCRdb table keeps only in-frame clones and is missing some. Of hundreds of thousands of clones in the sample, nearly 60% were seen once. Stated treatment: oral pan-JAK inhibitor, 5-10 mg twice daily. CDR1 is KGHSH, CDR2 LQKENI, per germline. CDR3 size: 15 residues. V was shortened by 6 bases and J by 5 bases, with 19 bases between the two germline ends. The sample here was CD4+ T cells sorted from blood, taken at week 24, from a patient treated with tofacitinib. The chain has TRBV18 and TRBJ2-5; the D gene is possibly TRBD2 (6 bases). This receptor was taken from a human donor with alopecia areata. The CDR3 reads CASSPNQSGGETQYF. DNA of the CDR3: TGTGCCAGCTCTCCCAATCAGAGTGGAGGGGAGACCCAGTACTTC.